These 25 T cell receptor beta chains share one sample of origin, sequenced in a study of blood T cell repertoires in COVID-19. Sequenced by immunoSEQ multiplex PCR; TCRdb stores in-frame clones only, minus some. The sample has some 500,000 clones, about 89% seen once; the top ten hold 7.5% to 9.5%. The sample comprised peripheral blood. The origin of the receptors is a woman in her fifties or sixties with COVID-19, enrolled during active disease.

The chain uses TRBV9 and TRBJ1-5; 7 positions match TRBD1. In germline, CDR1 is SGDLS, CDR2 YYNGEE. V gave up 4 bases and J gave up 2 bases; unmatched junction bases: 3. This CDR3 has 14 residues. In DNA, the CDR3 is TGTGCCAGCAGCCTCGGGACAGGCAATCAGCCCCAGCATTTT. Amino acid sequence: CASSLGTGNQPQHF. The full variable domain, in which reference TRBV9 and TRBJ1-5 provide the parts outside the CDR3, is DSGVTQTPKHLITATGQRVTLRCSPRSGDLSVYWYQQSLDQGLQFLIQYYNGEERAKGNILERFSAQQFPDLHSELNLSSLELGDSALYFCASSLGTGNQPQHFGDGTRLSIL.

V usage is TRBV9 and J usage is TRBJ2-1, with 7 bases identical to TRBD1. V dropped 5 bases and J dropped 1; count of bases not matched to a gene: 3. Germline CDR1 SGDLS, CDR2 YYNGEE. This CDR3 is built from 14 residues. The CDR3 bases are TGTGCCAGCAGTTCAGGGGGTTCCTACAATGAGCAGTTCTTC. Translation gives CASSSGGSYNEQFF. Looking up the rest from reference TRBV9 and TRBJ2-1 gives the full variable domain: DSGVTQTPKHLITATGQRVTLRCSPRSGDLSVYWYQQSLDQGLQFLIQYYNGEERAKGNILERFSAQQFPDLHSELNLSSLELGDSALYFCASSSGGSYNEQFFGPGTRLTVL.

The CDR3, as DNA: TGTGCCAGCAGCTTGGGACAGGGGAACTATGGCTACACCTTC. This sequence encodes CASSLGQGNYGYTF. The chain recombines TRBV11-1 with TRBJ1-2; 10 nucleotides match TRBD1. The CDR3 totals 14 residues. CDR1 and CDR2 (germline): SGHAT, FQDESV (reference sequence). The trim removed 3 bases at V and 2 bases at J, leaving 0 bases unmatched.

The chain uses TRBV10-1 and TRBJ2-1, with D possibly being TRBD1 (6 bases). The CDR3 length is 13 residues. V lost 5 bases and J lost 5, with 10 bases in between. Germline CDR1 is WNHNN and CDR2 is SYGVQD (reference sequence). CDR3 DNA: TGCGCCAGCAGTTTAAGACAGGACAATGAGCAGTTCTTC. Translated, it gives CASSLRQDNEQFF.

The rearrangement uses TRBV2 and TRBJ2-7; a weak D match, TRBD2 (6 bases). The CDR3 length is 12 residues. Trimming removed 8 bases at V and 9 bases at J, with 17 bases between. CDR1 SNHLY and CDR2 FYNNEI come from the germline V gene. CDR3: CASYGGRTGQYF. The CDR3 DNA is TGTGCCAGCTACGGAGGGCGTACGGGGCAGTACTTC.

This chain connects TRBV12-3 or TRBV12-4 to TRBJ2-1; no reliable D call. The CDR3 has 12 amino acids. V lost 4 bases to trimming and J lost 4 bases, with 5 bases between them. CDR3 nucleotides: TGTGCCAGCAGTTCCAGGTACAATGAGCAGTTCTTC. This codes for CASSSRYNEQFF.

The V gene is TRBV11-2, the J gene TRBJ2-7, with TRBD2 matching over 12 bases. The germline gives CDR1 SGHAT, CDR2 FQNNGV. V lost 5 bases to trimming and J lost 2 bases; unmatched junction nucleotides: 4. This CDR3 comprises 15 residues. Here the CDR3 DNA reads TGTGCCAGCAGCACGGGACTAGCGGGTACCTACGAGCAGTACTTC. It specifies CASSTGLAGTYEQYF.

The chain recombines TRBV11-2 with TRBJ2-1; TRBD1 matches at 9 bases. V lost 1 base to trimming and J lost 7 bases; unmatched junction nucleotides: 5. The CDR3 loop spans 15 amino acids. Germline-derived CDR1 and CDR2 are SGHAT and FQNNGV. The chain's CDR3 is CASSLGGTGRNEQFF. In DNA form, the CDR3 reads TGTGCCAGCAGCTTAGGGGGGACAGGGCGGAATGAGCAGTTCTTC.

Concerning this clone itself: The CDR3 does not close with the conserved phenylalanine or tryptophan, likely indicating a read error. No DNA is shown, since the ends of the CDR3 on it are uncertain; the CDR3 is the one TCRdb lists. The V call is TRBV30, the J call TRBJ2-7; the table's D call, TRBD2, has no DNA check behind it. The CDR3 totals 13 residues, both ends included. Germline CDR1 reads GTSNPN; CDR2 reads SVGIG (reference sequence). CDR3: CAWPGTSGPVFTL.

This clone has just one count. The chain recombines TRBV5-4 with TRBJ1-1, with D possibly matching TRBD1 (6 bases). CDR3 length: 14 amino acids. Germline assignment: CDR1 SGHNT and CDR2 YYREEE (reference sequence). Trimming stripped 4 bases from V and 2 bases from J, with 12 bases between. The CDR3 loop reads CASSLPGGNTEAFF. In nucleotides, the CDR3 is TGTGCCAGCAGCCTACCGGGGGGCAACACTGAAGCTTTCTTT.

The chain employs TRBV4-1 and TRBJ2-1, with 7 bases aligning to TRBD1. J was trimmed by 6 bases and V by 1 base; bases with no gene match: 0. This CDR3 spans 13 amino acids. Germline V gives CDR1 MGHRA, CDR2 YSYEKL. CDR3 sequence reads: CASSQGQGNEQFF. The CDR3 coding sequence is TGCGCCAGCAGCCAAGGACAGGGCAATGAGCAGTTCTTC.

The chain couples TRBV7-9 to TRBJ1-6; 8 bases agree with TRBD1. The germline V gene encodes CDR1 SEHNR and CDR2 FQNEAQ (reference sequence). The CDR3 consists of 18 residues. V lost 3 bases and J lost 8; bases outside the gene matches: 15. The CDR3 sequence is CASSLERPRRGRDSPLHF. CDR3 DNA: TGTGCCAGCAGCTTGGAAAGACCACGCAGGGGGCGAGATTCACCCCTCCACTTT.

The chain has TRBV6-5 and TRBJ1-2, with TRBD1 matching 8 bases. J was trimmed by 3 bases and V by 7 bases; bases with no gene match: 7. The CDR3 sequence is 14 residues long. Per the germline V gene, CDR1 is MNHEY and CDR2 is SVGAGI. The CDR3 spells CASKGGQGDYGYTF. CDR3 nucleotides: TGTGCCAGCAAGGGAGGACAGGGTGACTATGGCTACACCTTC.

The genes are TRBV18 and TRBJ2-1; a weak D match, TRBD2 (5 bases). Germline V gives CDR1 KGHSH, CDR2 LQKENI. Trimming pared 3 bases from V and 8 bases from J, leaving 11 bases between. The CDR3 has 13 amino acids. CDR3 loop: CASSPPGSDEQFF. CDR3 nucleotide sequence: TGTGCCAGCTCACCCCCGGGATCTGATGAGCAGTTCTTC. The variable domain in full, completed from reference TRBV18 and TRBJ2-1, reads NAGVMQNPRHLVRRRGQEARLRCSPMKGHSHVYWYRQLPEEGLKFMVYLQKENIIDESGMPKERFSAEFPKEGPSILRIQQVVRGDSAAYFCASSPPGSDEQFFGPGTRLTVL.

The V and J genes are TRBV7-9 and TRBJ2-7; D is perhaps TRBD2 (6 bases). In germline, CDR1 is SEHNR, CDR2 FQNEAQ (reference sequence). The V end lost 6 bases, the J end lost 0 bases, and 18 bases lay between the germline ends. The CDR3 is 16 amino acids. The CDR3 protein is CASSHGGRRSSYEQYF. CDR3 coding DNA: TGTGCCAGCAGTCACGGGGGACGCAGGAGCTCCTACGAGCAGTACTTC. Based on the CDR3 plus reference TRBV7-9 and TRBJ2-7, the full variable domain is DTGVSQNPRHKITKRGQNVTFRCDPISEHNRLYWYRQTLGQGPEFLTYFQNEAQLEKSRLLSDRFSAERPKGSFSTLEIQRTEQGDSAMYLCASSHGGRRSSYEQYFGPGTRLTVT.

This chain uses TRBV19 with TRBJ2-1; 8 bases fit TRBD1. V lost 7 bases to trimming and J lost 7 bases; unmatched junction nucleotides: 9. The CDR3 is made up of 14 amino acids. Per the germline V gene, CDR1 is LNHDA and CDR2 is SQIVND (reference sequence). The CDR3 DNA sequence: TGTGCCAGTAACCCCGGGACAGGCAAAAATGAGCAGTTCTTC. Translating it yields CASNPGTGKNEQFF.

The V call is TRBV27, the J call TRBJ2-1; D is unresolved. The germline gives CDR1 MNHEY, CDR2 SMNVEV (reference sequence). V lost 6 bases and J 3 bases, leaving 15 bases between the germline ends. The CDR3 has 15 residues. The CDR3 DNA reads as TGTGCCAGCAGACGCCCCGGGTCGGGCTACAATGAGCAGTTCTTC. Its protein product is CASRRPGSGYNEQFF.

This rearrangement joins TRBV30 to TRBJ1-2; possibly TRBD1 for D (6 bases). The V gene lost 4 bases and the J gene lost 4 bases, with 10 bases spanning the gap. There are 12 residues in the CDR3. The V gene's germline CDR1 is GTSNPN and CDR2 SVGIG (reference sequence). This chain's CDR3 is CAWTDSLYGYTF. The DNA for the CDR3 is TGTGCCTGGACGGACAGCCTCTATGGCTACACCTTC.

This CDR3 reads CASSKTTGSTQYF. CDR3 nucleotide sequence: TGTGCCAGCAGTAAAACGACAGGGTCTACCCAGTACTTC. This chain links TRBV6-5 with TRBJ2-5, with TRBD1 matching over 7 bases. The CDR3 length is 13 residues. Germline V gene lookup returns CDR1 MNHEY and CDR2 SVGAGI. Germline trimming cut 5 bases from V and 8 bases from J; bases unmatched to any gene: 8.

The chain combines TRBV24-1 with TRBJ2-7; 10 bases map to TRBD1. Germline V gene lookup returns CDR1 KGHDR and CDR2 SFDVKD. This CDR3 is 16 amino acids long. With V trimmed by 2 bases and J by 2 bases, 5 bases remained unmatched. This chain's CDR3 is CATSDSMGQGTYEQYF. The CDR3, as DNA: TGTGCCACCAGTGATTCGATGGGACAGGGGACCTACGAGCAGTACTTC.

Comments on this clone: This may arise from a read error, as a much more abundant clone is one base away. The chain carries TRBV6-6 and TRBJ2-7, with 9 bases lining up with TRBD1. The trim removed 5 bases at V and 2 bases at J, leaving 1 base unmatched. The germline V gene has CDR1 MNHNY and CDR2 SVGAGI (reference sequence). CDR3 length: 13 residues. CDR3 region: CASSRDRAYEQYF. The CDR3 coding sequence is TGTGCCAGCAGTAGGGACAGGGCCTACGAGCAGTACTTC.

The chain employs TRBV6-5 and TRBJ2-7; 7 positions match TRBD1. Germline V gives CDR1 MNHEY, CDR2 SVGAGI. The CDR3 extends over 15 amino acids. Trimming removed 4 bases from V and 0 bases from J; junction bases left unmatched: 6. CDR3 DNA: TGTGCCAGCAGTTCCCCGACAGGGCACTCCTACGAGCAGTACTTC. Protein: CASSSPTGHSYEQYF.

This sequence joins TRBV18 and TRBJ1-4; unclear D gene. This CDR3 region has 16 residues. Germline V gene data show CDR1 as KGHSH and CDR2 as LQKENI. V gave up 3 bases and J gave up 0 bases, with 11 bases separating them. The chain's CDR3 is CASSPVTSATNEKLFF. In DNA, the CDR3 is TGTGCCAGCTCACCTGTAACCTCAGCAACTAATGAAAAACTGTTTTTT. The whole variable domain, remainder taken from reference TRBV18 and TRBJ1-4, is NAGVMQNPRHLVRRRGQEARLRCSPMKGHSHVYWYRQLPEEGLKFMVYLQKENIIDESGMPKERFSAEFPKEGPSILRIQQVVRGDSAAYFCASSPVTSATNEKLFFGSGTQLSVL.

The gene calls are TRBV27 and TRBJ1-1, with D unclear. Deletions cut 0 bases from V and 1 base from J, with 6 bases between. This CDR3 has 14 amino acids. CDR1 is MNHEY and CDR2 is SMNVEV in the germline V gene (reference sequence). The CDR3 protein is CASSLSGQNTEAFF. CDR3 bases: TGTGCCAGCAGTTTATCGGGCCAGAACACTGAAGCTTTCTTT.

CDR3 loop: CASSSGPSGGLDTQYF. Written as DNA, the CDR3 is TGTGCCAGCAGTTCTGGCCCTAGCGGGGGTTTAGATACGCAGTATTTT. The gene calls are TRBV11-1 and TRBJ2-3; 10 bases are shared with TRBD2. The CDR3 sequence is 16 residues long. The germline V gene encodes CDR1 SGHAT and CDR2 FQDESV (reference sequence). Trimming took 6 bases from V and 5 from J; bases not matched to a gene: 11.